Detailed here is one T cell receptor beta chain. This sample was taken from a study of blood T cell repertoires in COVID-19. Overall study context: From T cells, B-cell-depleted T cells, or PBMCs came the material, which was cDNA or gDNA.

Original data processing: Nucleated cell counts were estimated from reference gene primer amplification. Profiled with immunoSEQ multiplex PCR; TCRdb holds only in-frame clones, not every one. V, J and clone size are those of that table, while D and trimming were read from the DNA. Of some 70,000 clones in the sample, about 86% were seen once. Germline-derived CDR1 and CDR2 are SGHTA and FQGNSA. The trim removed 3 bases at V and 10 bases at J, leaving 6 bases unmatched. The CDR3 sequence is 13 residues long. Sequences were obtained from peripheral blood. V is TRBV7-2 and J is TRBJ2-1; TRBD2 matches 7 bases. The receptor was isolated from a woman aged 55-69 years with acute or convalescent COVID-19. CDR3 sequence: CASSLIGRGEQFF. The DNA for the CDR3 is TGTGCCAGCAGCTTGATTGGGCGGGGGGAGCAGTTCTTC.